Following are 31 T cell receptor beta chains from one sample sequenced in a study of cytomegalovirus exposure and HLA in healthy donors. The PCR ran on 60 Vbeta and 13 Jbeta primers. TCRdb's copy holds only in-frame clones and misses some; the assay was immunoSEQ multiplex PCR. The sample records about 130,000 clones, 80% to 90% being singletons. The sample comprised PBMCs. These receptors came from a middle-aged woman in good health and CMV-seropositive.

V and J are TRBV15 and TRBJ2-7; D may be TRBD1 (6 bases). Germline V gene sequence: CDR1 LNHNV, CDR2 YYDKDF (reference sequence). The CDR3 is 16 amino acids. Trimming took off 5 bases at V and 6 bases at J, with 23 bases between the two ends. CDR3 residues: CATSLFGGRGESEQYF. The DNA of the CDR3 is TGTGCCACCAGCCTATTTGGCGGCAGGGGTGAATCCGAGCAGTACTTC.

The chain combines TRBV12-5 with TRBJ2-1; 11 bases are shared with TRBD2. V was clipped by 6 bases and J by 9 bases; unmatched bases: 1. Germline CDR1 reads LGHNT; CDR2 reads FRNRAP. CDR3 length: 12 amino acids. This CDR3 reads CASGLAGAEQFF. The CDR3 DNA is TGTGCTAGTGGACTAGCGGGAGCTGAGCAGTTCTTC.

V gene TRBV5-1 combines with J gene TRBJ2-7; 9 bases align to TRBD1. Germline V lookup: CDR1 SGHRS, CDR2 YFSETQ. The V segment lost 2 bases and the J segment 5 bases; nucleotides outside the gene matches: 2. This CDR3 spans 13 amino acids. The CDR3: CASSLWTGDEQYF. The CDR3 nucleotides are TGCGCCAGCAGCTTATGGACAGGGGACGAGCAGTACTTC.

V and J are TRBV28 and TRBJ2-3; 7 bases line up with TRBD2. The J segment lost 0 bases and the V segment lost 5 bases, leaving 5 bases of the junction unmatched. The CDR3 totals 15 residues. The germline V gene has CDR1 MDHEN and CDR2 SYDVKM. For the CDR3, the DNA is TGTGCCAGCAGTACCGGGACTACCAGCACAGATACGCAGTATTTT. As protein: CASSTGTTSTDTQYF.

CDR3 sequence reads: CASSSLEGGRIGETQYF. CDR3 in DNA: TGTGCCAGCAGTTCCCTGGAGGGCGGGAGAATAGGAGAGACCCAGTACTTC. The genes are TRBV28 and TRBJ2-5; TRBD2 matches 7 bases. The germline CDR1 and CDR2 sequences are MDHEN and SYDVKM. The trim removed 4 bases at V and 4 bases at J, leaving 15 bases unmatched. The CDR3 covers 17 residues.

The chain uses TRBV15 and TRBJ2-7; 14 bases are shared with TRBD2. The CDR3 spans 17 residues. The J segment lost 4 bases and the V segment lost 4 bases, leaving 9 bases of the junction unmatched. Germline V CDR1 and CDR2: LNHNV, YYDKDF (reference sequence). The CDR3 DNA is TGTGCCACCAGCACGCACAGGGGACTAGCGGGAGAGTACGAGCAGTACTTC. Protein: CATSTHRGLAGEYEQYF. The full variable domain, rest sourced from reference TRBV15 and TRBJ2-7, is DAMVIQNPRYQVTQFGKPVTLSCSQTLNHNVMYWYQQKSSQAPKLLFHYYDKDFNNEADTPDNFQSRRPNTSFCFLDIRSPGLGDTAMYLCATSTHRGLAGEYEQYFGPGTRLTVT.

The V call is TRBV7-9, the J call TRBJ1-2; D might be TRBD1 (5 bases). This CDR3 contains 15 residues. V was trimmed by 4 bases and J by 7 bases, leaving 19 bases between them. The germline gives CDR1 SEHNR, CDR2 FQNEAQ (reference sequence). The CDR3 DNA reads as TGTGCCAGCAGCTCCCAACCAGTTCCAAGGGGTGGCTACACCTTC. Translating it yields CASSSQPVPRGGYTF.

The chain combines TRBV28 with TRBJ2-5; 12 bases are a match to TRBD1. CDR1 MDHEN and CDR2 SYDVKM come from the germline V gene. The CDR3 runs 17 residues. V lost 7 bases, J lost 5 bases, and 14 bases stayed unmatched. CDR3 amino acids: CASTYLRRDRGHETQYF. DNA for the CDR3: TGTGCCAGCACCTACCTCCGCCGGGACAGGGGGCATGAGACCCAGTACTTC.

The chain carries TRBV7-2 and TRBJ1-4; no clear D gene. The CDR3 totals 15 residues. The V and J ends lost 4 bases and 7 bases respectively, with 16 bases between them. Germline V gene data show CDR1 as SGHTA and CDR2 as FQGNSA. This CDR3 reads CASSYYWSPGEKLFF. In DNA, the CDR3 is TGTGCCAGCAGCTATTATTGGTCCCCCGGTGAAAAACTGTTTTTT. Looking up the rest from reference TRBV7-2 and TRBJ1-4 gives the full variable domain: GAGVSQSPSNKVTEKGKDVELRCDPISGHTALYWYRQSLGQGLEFLIYFQGNSAPDKSGLPSDRFSAERTGGSVSTLTIQRTQQEDSAVYLCASSYYWSPGEKLFFGSGTQLSVL.

The chain carries TRBV6-5 and TRBJ1-2; 7 bases match TRBD1. The length of the CDR3 is 15 residues. The J segment lost 0 bases and the V segment lost 11 bases, leaving 12 bases of the junction unmatched. Germline CDR1 is MNHEY and CDR2 is SVGAGI. CDR3 coding DNA: TGTGCCTCTGGAGGGGGCAGAATTACTAACTATGGCTACACCTTC. Translated: CASGGGRITNYGYTF.

The chain is built from TRBV6-1 and TRBJ2-6, with 10 positions matching TRBD1. Germline-derived CDR1 and CDR2 are MNHNS and SASEGT. The CDR3 is 15 residues long. The V segment lost 1 base and the J segment 6 bases; nucleotides outside the gene matches: 0. CDR3 nucleotides: TGTGCCAGCAGTGAAGGACAGGGGGCGGCCAACGTCCTGACTTTC. Translated: CASSEGQGAANVLTF.

V gene TRBV29-1 combines with J gene TRBJ1-1; D not resolved. The V end lost 4 bases, the J end lost 4 bases, and 10 bases lay between the germline ends. The length of the CDR3 is 12 residues. The V gene's germline CDR1 is SQVTM and CDR2 ANQGSEA. This CDR3 reads CSVVEEGTEAFF. CDR3 nucleotides: TGCAGCGTTGTTGAGGAGGGCACTGAAGCTTTCTTT.

The chain is built from TRBV28 and TRBJ1-3; possibly TRBD1 for D (5 bases). There are 15 residues in the CDR3. Germline CDR1 reads MDHEN; CDR2 reads SYDVKM. Trimming stripped 3 bases from V and 4 bases from J, with 13 bases between. The CDR3 reads CASSFTGVSGNTIYF. In DNA form, the CDR3 reads TGTGCCAGCAGTTTTACGGGGGTCTCAGGAAACACCATATATTTT.

V and J are TRBV7-2 and TRBJ1-4; 7 bases align to TRBD1. The CDR3 is 15 amino acids. Germline assignment: CDR1 SGHTA and CDR2 FQGNSA. Losses at the gene ends were 5 bases for V and 11 bases for J; bases not matched to a gene: 14. The DNA for the CDR3 is TGTGCCAGCAGCCGTAAGACAGGGACTCCCCTTAAACTGTTTTTT. Protein sequence: CASSRKTGTPLKLFF.

The genes are TRBV7-8 and TRBJ1-2; TRBD1 is a possible D gene (5 bases). V dropped 7 bases and J dropped 0 bases, with 18 bases sitting between them. The CDR3 has 16 amino acids. Germline assignment: CDR1 SGHVS and CDR2 FQNEAQ. The CDR3 region has the DNA TGTGCCAGCACCACCCTGGGGCTCAACCCTAACTATGGCTACACCTTC. It encodes CASTTLGLNPNYGYTF.

The count of this clone is one. The chain employs TRBV6-4 and TRBJ2-2; 7 positions match TRBD1. The CDR3 contains 15 residues. Trimming cost V 4 bases and J 5 bases; bases outside gene matches: 7. Germline CDR1 and CDR2: MRHNA and SNTAGT. The CDR3: CASSVGTAGTGELFF. The CDR3, as DNA: TGTGCCAGCAGTGTGGGGACAGCTGGGACCGGGGAGCTGTTTTTT.

This chain connects TRBV28 to TRBJ1-1, with TRBD1 identical over 7 bases. The CDR3 is 14 amino acids. J was trimmed by 2 bases and V by 4 bases; bases with no gene match: 4. Germline lookup yields CDR1 MDHEN and CDR2 SYDVKM. The CDR3 DNA reads TGTGCCAGCAGTTCCGGGACAGCTAACACTGAAGCTTTCTTT. This encodes CASSSGTANTEAFF.

This chain uses TRBV25-1 with TRBJ2-1; TRBD2 is a possible D gene (5 bases). Germline V lookup: CDR1 MGHDK, CDR2 SYGVNS. This CDR3 contains 16 residues. V was clipped by 3 bases and J by 8 bases, with 20 bases between them. In DNA, the CDR3 is TGTGCCAGCAGTGACGAAGGGCACTCTCCCGGGGATGAGCAGTTCTTC. Its translation: CASSDEGHSPGDEQFF.

This clone was detected only a few times. This chain joins TRBV6-1 and TRBJ2-1; 12 positions match TRBD2. The CDR3 has 15 residues. Germline CDR1 MNHNS, CDR2 SASEGT. The trim removed 6 bases at V and 7 bases at J, leaving 7 bases unmatched. The CDR3 here is CASRSELAGGNEQFF. The CDR3 region has the DNA TGTGCCAGCAGGTCGGAACTAGCGGGAGGTAATGAGCAGTTCTTC.

The rearrangement joins TRBV28 to TRBJ2-1; 11 bases line up with TRBD2. The CDR3 length is 15 residues. Germline V lookup: CDR1 MDHEN, CDR2 SYDVKM. Trimming at V came to 6 bases and at J to 10 bases, leaving 11 bases not matched to a gene. DNA of the CDR3: TGTGCCAGCAGCCCAACCTCTAGCGGGAGGACGGAGCAGTTCTTC. It specifies CASSPTSSGRTEQFF.

V gene TRBV13 combines with J gene TRBJ1-1; D is ambiguous. Trimming removed 5 bases at V and 4 bases at J, with 14 bases between. This CDR3 spans 14 amino acids. Germline CDR1 reads PRHDT; CDR2 reads FYEKMQ (reference sequence). The CDR3 DNA follows: TGTGCCAGCAGCCTATACCGACGGGGCACTGAAGCTTTCTTT. As protein: CASSLYRRGTEAFF.

V and J are TRBV19 and TRBJ1-5; no definite D call. The CDR3 consists of 13 residues. V lost 5 bases and J 3 bases, leaving 8 bases between the germline ends. CDR1 and CDR2 from the germline V gene are LNHDA and SQIVND (reference sequence). DNA of the CDR3: TGTGCCAGTAGTTTTGTCTACAATCAGCCCCAGCATTTT. This sequence encodes CASSFVYNQPQHF.

The chain links TRBV5-1 to TRBJ2-2, with 11 bases aligning to TRBD2. The germline V gene encodes CDR1 SGHRS and CDR2 YFSETQ. This CDR3 has 18 residues. J was trimmed by 1 base and V by 6 bases; bases with no gene match: 11. The CDR3 DNA is TGCGCCAGCAACCTGGGACTAGCGGCCTTTGTGAACACCGGGGAGCTGTTTTTT. Translated, it gives CASNLGLAAFVNTGELFF.

This clone was observed a handful of times. The V call is TRBV5-1, the J call TRBJ2-5; 7 bases align to TRBD2. J gave up 2 bases and V 2 bases, and 6 bases lay outside the gene matches. CDR3 length: 15 amino acids. Looked up from germline, CDR1 is SGHRS and CDR2 is YFSETQ. CDR3 residues: CASSLGRGYQETQYF. The CDR3 coding sequence is TGCGCCAGCAGCTTAGGGCGGGGGTATCAAGAGACCCAGTACTTC.

The chain combines TRBV13 with TRBJ2-3, with 10 bases lining up with TRBD1. CDR3 length equals 17 residues. Germline CDR1 PRHDT, CDR2 FYEKMQ (reference sequence). The V and J ends lost 5 bases and 2 bases, in that order; junction bases with no gene match: 10. This CDR3 is CASSAGQGGIITDTQYF. CDR3 in DNA: TGTGCCAGCAGCGCAGGACAGGGGGGGATCATCACAGATACGCAGTATTTT.

The chain links TRBV6-4 to TRBJ1-2; tentative D call: TRBD1 (5 bases). In germline, CDR1 is MRHNA, CDR2 SNTAGT. Trimming stripped 3 bases from V and 2 bases from J, with 16 bases between. The CDR3 sequence is 16 residues long. The CDR3 protein is CASSEGQGDDNYGYTF. CDR3 sequence (DNA): TGTGCCAGCAGTGAGGGGCAGGGTGATGACAACTATGGCTACACCTTC.

V usage is TRBV9 and J usage is TRBJ2-7; 8 bases match TRBD2. This CDR3 comprises 14 residues. Germline values: CDR1 SGDLS, CDR2 YYNGEE. With 4 bases clipped from V and 4 bases from J, the junction kept 7 bases outside the gene matches. The CDR3 spells CASSREGVEYEQYF. Here the CDR3 DNA reads TGTGCCAGCAGCCGGGAGGGTGTTGAATACGAGCAGTACTTC.

The chain recombines TRBV6-1 with TRBJ2-7; 11 bases are a match to TRBD1. The V gene's germline CDR1 is MNHNS and CDR2 SASEGT. The CDR3 consists of 14 residues. Trimming took 7 bases from V and 5 from J; bases not matched to a gene: 7. The CDR3 DNA sequence: TGTGCCAGCATGAGGGACAGGGGGTCCCACGAGCAGTACTTC. Translated, it gives CASMRDRGSHEQYF.

The V gene is TRBV25-1, the J gene TRBJ2-7; D remains ambiguous. Trimming left V 3 bases short and J 2 bases short, with 8 bases between. The CDR3 is 13 residues long. Germline CDR1 reads MGHDK; CDR2 reads SYGVNS. The CDR3 spells CASSDRVTYEQYF. For the CDR3, the DNA is TGTGCCAGCAGTGACCGGGTTACCTACGAGCAGTACTTC.

The chain has TRBV5-4 and TRBJ2-5, with TRBD2 matching 14 bases. The last part of the DNA fits TRBJ2-7 better; the J call may be wrong. Looked up from germline, CDR1 is SGHNT and CDR2 is YYREEE (reference sequence). The length of the CDR3 is 15 residues. In DNA, the CDR3 is TGTGCCAGCGGACTAGCGGGAGGATTAACGGGCGAGCAGTACTTC. Residues: CASGLAGGLTGEQYF.

This chain uses TRBV10-2 with TRBJ1-5, with D unclear. Per germline, CDR1 WSHSY and CDR2 SAAADI. Trimming pared 4 bases from V and 0 bases from J, leaving 16 bases between. The CDR3 spans 17 residues. CDR3 bases: TGCGCCAGCAGTGGGTCCGCGGGCAGGATTAGCAATCAGCCCCAGCATTTT. This gives the protein CASSGSAGRISNQPQHF.